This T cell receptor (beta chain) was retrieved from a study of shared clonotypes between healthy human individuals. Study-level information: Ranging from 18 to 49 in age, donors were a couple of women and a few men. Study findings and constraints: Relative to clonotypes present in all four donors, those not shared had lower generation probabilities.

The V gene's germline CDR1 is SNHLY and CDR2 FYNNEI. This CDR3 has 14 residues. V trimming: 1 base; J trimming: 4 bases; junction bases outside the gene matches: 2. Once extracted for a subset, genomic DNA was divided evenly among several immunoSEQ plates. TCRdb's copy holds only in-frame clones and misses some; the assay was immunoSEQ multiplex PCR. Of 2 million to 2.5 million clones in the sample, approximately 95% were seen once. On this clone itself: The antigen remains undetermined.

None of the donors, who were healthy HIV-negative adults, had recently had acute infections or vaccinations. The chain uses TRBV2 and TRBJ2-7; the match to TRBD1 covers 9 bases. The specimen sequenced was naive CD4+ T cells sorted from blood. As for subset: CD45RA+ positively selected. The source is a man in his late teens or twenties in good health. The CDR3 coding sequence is TGTGCCAGCAGTGAAGACAGGGGGCGGTACGAGCAGTACTTC. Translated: CASSEDRGRYEQYF.